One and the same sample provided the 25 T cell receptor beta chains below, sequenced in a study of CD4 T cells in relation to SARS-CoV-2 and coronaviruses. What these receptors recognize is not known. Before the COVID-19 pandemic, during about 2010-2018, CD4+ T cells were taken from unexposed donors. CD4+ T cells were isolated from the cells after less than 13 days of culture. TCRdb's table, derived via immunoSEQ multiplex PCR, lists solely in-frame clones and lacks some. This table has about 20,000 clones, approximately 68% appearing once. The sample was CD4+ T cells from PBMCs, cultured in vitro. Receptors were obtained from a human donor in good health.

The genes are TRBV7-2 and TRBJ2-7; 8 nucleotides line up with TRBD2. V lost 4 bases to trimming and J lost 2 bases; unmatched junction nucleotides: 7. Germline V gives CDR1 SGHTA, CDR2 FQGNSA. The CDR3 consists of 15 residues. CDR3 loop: CASSYVERETYEQYF. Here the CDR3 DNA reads TGTGCCAGCAGCTATGTTGAGCGGGAGACCTACGAGCAGTACTTC.

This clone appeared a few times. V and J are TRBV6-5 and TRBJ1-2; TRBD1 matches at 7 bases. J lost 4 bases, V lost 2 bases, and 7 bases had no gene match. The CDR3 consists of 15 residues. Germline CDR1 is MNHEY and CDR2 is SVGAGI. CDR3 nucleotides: TGTGCCAGCAGTTACACAGGGGATGTCGGCTATGGCTACACCTTC. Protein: CASSYTGDVGYGYTF.

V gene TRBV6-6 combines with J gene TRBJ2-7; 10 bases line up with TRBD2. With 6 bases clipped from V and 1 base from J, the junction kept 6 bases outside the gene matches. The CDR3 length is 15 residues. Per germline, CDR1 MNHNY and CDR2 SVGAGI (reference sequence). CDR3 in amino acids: CASRASGRGSYEQYF. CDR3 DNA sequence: TGTGCCAGCAGAGCTAGCGGGAGAGGGTCCTACGAGCAGTACTTC.

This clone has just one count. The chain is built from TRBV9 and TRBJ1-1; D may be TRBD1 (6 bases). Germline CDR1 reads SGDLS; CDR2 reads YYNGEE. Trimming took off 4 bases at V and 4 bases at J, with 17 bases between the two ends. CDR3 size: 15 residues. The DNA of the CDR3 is TGTGCCAGCAGCCCGCGGACAGATCCTTCCACTGAAGCTTTCTTT. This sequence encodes CASSPRTDPSTEAFF.

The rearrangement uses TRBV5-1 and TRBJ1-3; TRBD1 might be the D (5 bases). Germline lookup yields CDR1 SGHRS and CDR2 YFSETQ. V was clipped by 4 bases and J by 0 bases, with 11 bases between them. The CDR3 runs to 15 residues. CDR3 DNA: TGCGCCAGCAGCCCGGGGCTCTTCTCTGGAAACACCATATATTTT. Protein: CASSPGLFSGNTIYF. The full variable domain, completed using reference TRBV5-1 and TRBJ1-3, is KAGVTQTPRYLIKTRGQQVTLSCSPISGHRSVSWYQQTPGQGLQFLFEYFSETQRNKGNFPGRFSGRQFSNSRSEMNVSTLELGDSALYLCASSPGLFSGNTIYFGEGSWLTVV.

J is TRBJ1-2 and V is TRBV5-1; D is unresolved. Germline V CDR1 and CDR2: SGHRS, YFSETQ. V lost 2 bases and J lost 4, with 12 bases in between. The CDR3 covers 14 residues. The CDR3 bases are TGCGCCAGCAGCTTAGAGCGGGTCGGCTATGGCTACACCTTC. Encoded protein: CASSLERVGYGYTF.

This chain's CDR3 is CASSLFFAGLASTDTQYF. CDR3 DNA: TGTGCCAGCAGCTTATTTTTTGCGGGTCTAGCGAGCACAGATACGCAGTATTTT. The chain joins TRBV13 to TRBJ2-3; D is possibly TRBD2 (6 bases). Per the germline V gene, CDR1 is PRHDT and CDR2 is FYEKMQ (reference sequence). The V gene lost 2 bases and the J gene lost 0 bases, with 18 bases spanning the gap. The CDR3 contains 18 residues.

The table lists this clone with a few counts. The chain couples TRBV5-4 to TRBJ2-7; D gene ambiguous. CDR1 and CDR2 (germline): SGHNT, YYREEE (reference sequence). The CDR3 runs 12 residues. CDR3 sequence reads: CAFPFGGYEQYF. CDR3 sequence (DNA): TGTGCGTTTCCTTTCGGCGGATACGAGCAGTACTTC.

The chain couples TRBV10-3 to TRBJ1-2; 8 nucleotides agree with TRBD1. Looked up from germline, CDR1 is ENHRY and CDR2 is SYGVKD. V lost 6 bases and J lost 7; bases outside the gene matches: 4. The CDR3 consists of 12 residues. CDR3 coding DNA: TGTGCCATCAGGACAGGGGACCCTGGCTACACCTTC. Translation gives CAIRTGDPGYTF.

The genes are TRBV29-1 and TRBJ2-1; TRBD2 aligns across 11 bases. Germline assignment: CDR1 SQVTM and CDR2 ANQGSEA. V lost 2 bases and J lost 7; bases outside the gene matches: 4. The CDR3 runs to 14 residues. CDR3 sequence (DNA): TGCAGCGTTGAAATACTAGCGGGAGTAAATGAGCAGTTCTTC. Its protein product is CSVEILAGVNEQFF.

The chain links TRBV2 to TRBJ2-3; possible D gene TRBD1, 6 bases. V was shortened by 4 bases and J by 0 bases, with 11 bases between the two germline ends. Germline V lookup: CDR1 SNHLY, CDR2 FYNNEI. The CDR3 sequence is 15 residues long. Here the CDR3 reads CASSAGQPSTDTQYF. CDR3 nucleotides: TGTGCCAGCAGTGCCGGACAGCCTAGCACAGATACGCAGTATTTT.

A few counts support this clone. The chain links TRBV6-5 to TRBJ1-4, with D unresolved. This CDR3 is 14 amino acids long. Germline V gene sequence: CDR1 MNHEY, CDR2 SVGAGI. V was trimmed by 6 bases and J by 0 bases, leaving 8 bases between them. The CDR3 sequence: CASRITTTNEKLFF. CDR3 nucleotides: TGTGCCAGCAGAATAACCACAACTAATGAAAAACTGTTTTTT.

CDR3 residues: CASSRALTPYEQYF. Here the CDR3 DNA reads TGTGCCAGCAGCCGGGCCCTAACTCCCTACGAGCAGTACTTC. The chain is built from TRBV7-9 and TRBJ2-7; D remains unclear. The CDR3 has 14 residues. CDR1 and CDR2 (germline): SEHNR, FQNEAQ (reference sequence). Trimming took 5 bases from V and 2 from J, leaving 13 bases between them. The complete variable domain, with remaining parts taken from reference TRBV7-9 and TRBJ2-7, reads DTGVSQNPRHKITKRGQNVTFRCDPISEHNRLYWYRQTLGQGPEFLTYFQNEAQLEKSRLLSDRFSAERPKGSFSTLEIQRTEQGDSAMYLCASSRALTPYEQYFGPGTRLTVT.

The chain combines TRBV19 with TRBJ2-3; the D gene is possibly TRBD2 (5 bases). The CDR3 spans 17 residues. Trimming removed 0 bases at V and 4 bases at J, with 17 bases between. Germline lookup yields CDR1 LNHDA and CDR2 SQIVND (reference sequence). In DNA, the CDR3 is TGTGCCAGTAGTATAGACCCCCCCTCGGGGAGCTCAGATACGCAGTATTTT. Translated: CASSIDPPSGSSDTQYF.

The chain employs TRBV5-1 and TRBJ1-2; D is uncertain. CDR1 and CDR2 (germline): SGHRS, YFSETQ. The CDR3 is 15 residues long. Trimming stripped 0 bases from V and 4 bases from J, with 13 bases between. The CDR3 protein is CASSLASGDIYGYTF. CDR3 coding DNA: TGCGCCAGCAGCTTGGCCTCAGGTGACATCTATGGCTACACCTTC.

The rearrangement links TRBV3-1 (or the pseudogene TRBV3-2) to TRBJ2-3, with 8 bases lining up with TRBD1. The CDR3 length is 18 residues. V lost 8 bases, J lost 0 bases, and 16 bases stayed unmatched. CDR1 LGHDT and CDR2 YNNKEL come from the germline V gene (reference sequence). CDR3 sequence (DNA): TGTGCCAGCCTATTAATACAGGGCAGGGGGCGAAGCACAGATACGCAGTATTTT. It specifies CASLLIQGRGRSTDTQYF.

The CDR3 DNA reads as TGTGCCAGCAGTTTCCGCAGGGGGGCTGAAGCTTTCTTT. Translating gives CASSFRRGAEAFF. This chain joins TRBV12-3 or TRBV12-4 and TRBJ1-1; 7 bases are a match to TRBD1. CDR3 length equals 13 residues. J gave up 6 bases and V 3 bases, and 4 bases lay outside the gene matches.

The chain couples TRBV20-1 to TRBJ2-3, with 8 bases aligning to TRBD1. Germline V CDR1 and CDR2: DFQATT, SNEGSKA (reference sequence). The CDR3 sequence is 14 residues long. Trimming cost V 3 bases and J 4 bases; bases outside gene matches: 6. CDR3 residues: CSASWTGLSDTQYF. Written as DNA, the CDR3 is TGCAGTGCTAGTTGGACAGGGCTCTCAGATACGCAGTATTTT.

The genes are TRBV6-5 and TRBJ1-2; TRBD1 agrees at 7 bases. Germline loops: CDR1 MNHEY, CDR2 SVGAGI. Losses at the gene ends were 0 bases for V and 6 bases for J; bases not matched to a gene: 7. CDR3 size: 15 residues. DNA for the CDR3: TGTGCCAGCAGTTACTCACGCGGGACAGACCATGGCTACACCTTC. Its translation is CASSYSRGTDHGYTF.

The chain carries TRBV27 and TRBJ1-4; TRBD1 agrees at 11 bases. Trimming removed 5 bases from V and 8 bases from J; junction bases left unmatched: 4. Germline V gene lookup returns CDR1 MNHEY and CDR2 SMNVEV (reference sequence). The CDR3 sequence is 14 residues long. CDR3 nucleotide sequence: TGTGCCAGCAGTCGGACAGGGGGCTGGGAAAAACTGTTTTTT. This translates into CASSRTGGWEKLFF.

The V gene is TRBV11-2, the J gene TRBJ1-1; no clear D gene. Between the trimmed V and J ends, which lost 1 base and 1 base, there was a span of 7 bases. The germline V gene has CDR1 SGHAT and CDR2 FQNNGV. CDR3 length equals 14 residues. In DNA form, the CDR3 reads TGTGCCAGCAGCTTAGGATCAGGGAACACTGAAGCTTTCTTT. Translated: CASSLGSGNTEAFF.

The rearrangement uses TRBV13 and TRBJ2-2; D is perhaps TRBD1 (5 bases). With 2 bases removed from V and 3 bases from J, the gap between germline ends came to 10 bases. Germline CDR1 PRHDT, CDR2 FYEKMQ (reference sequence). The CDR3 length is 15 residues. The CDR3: CASSLSGWDTGELFF. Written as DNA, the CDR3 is TGTGCCAGCAGCTTATCAGGGTGGGACACCGGGGAGCTGTTTTTT.

CDR3 DNA: TGTGCCAGCAGTGATACAGGGGGCGGTGGCACAGATACGCAGTATTTT. Its translation: CASSDTGGGGTDTQYF. The chain carries TRBV25-1 and TRBJ2-3, with TRBD1 matching over 9 bases. This CDR3 comprises 16 residues. V was clipped by 3 bases and J by 1 base; unmatched bases: 5. CDR1 MGHDK and CDR2 SYGVNS come from the germline V gene.

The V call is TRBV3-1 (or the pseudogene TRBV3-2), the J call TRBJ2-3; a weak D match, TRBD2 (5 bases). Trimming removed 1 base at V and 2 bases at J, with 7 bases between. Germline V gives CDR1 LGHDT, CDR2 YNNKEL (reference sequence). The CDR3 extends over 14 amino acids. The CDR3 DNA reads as TGTGCCAGCAGCCAAGGAGGGTACACAGATACGCAGTATTTT. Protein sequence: CASSQGGYTDTQYF.

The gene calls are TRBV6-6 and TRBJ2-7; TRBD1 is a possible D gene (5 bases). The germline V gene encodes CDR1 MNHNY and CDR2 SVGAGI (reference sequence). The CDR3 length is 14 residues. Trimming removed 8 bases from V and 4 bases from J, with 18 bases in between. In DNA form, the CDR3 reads TGTGCCAGCGGTTCAGGGTCCCCAATTTACGAGCAGTACTTC. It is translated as CASGSGSPIYEQYF.